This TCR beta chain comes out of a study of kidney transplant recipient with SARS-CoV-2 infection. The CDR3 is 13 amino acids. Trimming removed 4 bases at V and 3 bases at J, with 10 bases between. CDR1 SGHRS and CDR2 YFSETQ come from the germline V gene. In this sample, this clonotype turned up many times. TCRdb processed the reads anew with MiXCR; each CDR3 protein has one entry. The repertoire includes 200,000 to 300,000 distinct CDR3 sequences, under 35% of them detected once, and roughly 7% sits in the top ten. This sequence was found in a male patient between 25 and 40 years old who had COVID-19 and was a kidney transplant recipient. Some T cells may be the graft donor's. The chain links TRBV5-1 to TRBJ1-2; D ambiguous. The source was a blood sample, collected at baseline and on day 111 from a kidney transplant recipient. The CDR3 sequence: CASSRIDHYGYTF. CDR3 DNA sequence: TGCGCCAGCAGCCGAATAGACCACTATGGCTACACCTTC.